The 5 T cell receptor beta chains reported below all come from one sample, sequenced in a study of early T cells in non-severe SARS-CoV-2 infection. Using its own MiXCR run on the 5' RACE reads, TCRdb lists one record per CDR3 protein. Of some 85,000 distinct CDR3 sequences detected, roughly an eighth appear once; the ten largest clones hold roughly 1.4%. Source material: whole blood. These receptors originate from an adult who was a healthcare worker with PCR-confirmed SARS-CoV-2 infection or an uninfected control (not recorded which).

The chain has TRBV20-1 and TRBJ1-6, with 8 bases matching TRBD1. The CDR3 runs 13 residues. The J segment lost 8 bases and the V segment lost 5 bases, leaving 5 bases of the junction unmatched. Germline-derived CDR1 and CDR2 are DFQATT and SNEGSKA (reference sequence). For the CDR3, the DNA is TGCAGTGCTGAGACAGGGGAGTATTCACCCCTCCACTTT. Translating gives CSAETGEYSPLHF.

This clonotype has just a few counts. The genes are TRBV7-2 and TRBJ2-7; D unresolved. The V gene's germline CDR1 is SGHTA and CDR2 FQGNSA. CDR3 size: 15 residues. Trimming took off 2 bases at V and 0 bases at J, with 11 bases between the two ends. The CDR3: CASSLLGPSSYEQYF. In DNA form, the CDR3 reads TGTGCCAGCAGCTTACTTGGTCCCAGCTCCTACGAGCAGTACTTC.

V is TRBV7-6 and J is TRBJ1-1, with a possible D match to TRBD1 (5 bases). V dropped 2 bases and J dropped 4 bases, with 20 bases sitting between them. Germline CDR1 and CDR2: SGHVS and FNYEAQ. CDR3 size: 17 residues. Here the CDR3 reads CASSLTPANHGGTEAFF. CDR3 bases: TGTGCCAGCAGCTTAACTCCCGCCAACCATGGGGGCACTGAAGCTTTCTTT.

The gene calls are TRBV5-5 and TRBJ1-4; unclear D gene. Trimming removed 1 base from V and 0 bases from J, with 16 bases in between. Germline V CDR1 and CDR2: SGHKS, YYEKEE (reference sequence). The CDR3 has 18 amino acids. CDR3 loop: CASSLLPLLPATNEKLFF. The DNA of the CDR3 is TGTGCCAGCAGCTTGCTGCCCCTTCTCCCCGCAACTAATGAAAAACTGTTTTTT.

This clonotype was detected only a few times. The chain joins TRBV18 to TRBJ2-5; D gene uncertain. This CDR3 region has 13 residues. Trimming removed 2 bases at V and 1 base at J, with 5 bases between. CDR1 and CDR2 (germline): KGHSH, LQKENI. DNA of the CDR3: TGTGCCAGCTCACCAGGCTTCCAAGAGACCCAGTACTTC. It encodes CASSPGFQETQYF.